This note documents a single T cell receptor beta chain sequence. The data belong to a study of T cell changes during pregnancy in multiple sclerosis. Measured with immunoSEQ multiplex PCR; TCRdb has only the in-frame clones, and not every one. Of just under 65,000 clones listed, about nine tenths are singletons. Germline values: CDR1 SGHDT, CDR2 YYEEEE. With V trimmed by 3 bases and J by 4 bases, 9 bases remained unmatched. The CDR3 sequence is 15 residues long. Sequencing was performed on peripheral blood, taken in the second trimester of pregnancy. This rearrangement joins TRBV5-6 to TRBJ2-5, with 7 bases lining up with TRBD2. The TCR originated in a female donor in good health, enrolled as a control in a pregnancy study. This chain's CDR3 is CASSSPTSFGETQYF. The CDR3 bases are TGTGCCAGCAGCTCCCCGACTAGCTTTGGAGAGACCCAGTACTTC.